This T cell receptor (beta chain) was identified during a study of a mutant IDH1 vaccine in newly diagnosed glioma. Study summary: Eight vaccinations were given in weeks 1, 3, 5, 7, 11, 15, 19 and 23. Of the patients given treatment, approximately 60% were male and 37.5% were female, and a mean age of roughly 40 years was recorded.

General study results and limits: Changes in the top peripheral T cell clonotypes seemingly had no bearing on pseudoprogression.

Here immunoSEQ multiplex PCR was the method, and the copy in TCRdb shows in-frame clones only, minus some. The table lists around 56,000 clones, over 70% of them singletons, with roughly 3.5% in the top ten. Note on this clone: Its specificity is not known.

Indicated time point: week 5, during vaccination. Doses of 300 ug of mutant IDH1 20-mer peptide were given with topical imiquimod. There were new WHO grade 3 or 4 astrocytomas in the donors, and these were IDH1-mutant and ATRX-lost. Germline loops: CDR1 WSHSY, CDR2 SAAADI. Trimming cost V 6 bases and J 3 bases, with 8 bases left between them. This CDR3 is 12 amino acids long. The clonotype comes from a young man with glioma. The material sequenced was PBMCs, taken from a glioma patient whose treatment included an IDH1 peptide vaccine. The chain employs TRBV10-2 and TRBJ2-5; D is uncertain. The CDR3, as DNA: TGCGCCAGCAGGGACCCCAAAGAGACCCAGTACTTC. It is translated as CASRDPKETQYF.